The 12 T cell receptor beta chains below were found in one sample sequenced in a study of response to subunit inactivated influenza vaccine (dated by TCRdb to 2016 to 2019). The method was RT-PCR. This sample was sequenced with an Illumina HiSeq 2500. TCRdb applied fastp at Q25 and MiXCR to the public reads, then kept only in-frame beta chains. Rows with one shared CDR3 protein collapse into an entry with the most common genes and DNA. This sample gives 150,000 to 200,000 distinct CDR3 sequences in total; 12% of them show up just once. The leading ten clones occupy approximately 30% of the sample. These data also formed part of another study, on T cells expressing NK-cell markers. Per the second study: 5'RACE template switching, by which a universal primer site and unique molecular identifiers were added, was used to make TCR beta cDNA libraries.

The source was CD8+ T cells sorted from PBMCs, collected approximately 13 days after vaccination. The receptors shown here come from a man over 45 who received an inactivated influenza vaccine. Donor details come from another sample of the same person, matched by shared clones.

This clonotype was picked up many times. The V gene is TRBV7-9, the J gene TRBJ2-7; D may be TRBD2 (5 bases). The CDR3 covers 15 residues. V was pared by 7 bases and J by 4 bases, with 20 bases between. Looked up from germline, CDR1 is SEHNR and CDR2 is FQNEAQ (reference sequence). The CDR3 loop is CASIRGSGALYEQYF. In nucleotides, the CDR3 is TGTGCCAGCATCAGAGGGTCCGGAGCCCTTTACGAGCAGTACTTC. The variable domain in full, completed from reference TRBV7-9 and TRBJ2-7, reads DTGVSQNPRHKITKRGQNVTFRCDPISEHNRLYWYRQTLGQGPEFLTYFQNEAQLEKSRLLSDRFSAERPKGSFSTLEIQRTEQGDSAMYLCASIRGSGALYEQYFGPGTRLTVT.

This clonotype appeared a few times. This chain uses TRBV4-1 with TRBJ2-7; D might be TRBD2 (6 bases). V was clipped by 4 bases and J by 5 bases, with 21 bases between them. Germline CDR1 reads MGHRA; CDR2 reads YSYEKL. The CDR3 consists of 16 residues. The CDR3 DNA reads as TGCGCCAGCAGCCCGTTTCCGGGACTCCCAAGGGACGAGCAGTACTTC. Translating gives CASSPFPGLPRDEQYF.

The CDR3: CASSLEQGASLPSSTDTQYF. CDR3 in DNA: TGTGCCAGCAGTTTAGAACAGGGGGCGTCTCTTCCCTCTAGCACAGATACGCAGTATTTT. The V call is TRBV28, the J call TRBJ2-3; 9 nucleotides line up with TRBD1. V lost 2 bases and J lost 0; bases outside the gene matches: 15. This CDR3 is built from 20 residues. CDR1 and CDR2 from the germline V gene are MDHEN and SYDVKM.

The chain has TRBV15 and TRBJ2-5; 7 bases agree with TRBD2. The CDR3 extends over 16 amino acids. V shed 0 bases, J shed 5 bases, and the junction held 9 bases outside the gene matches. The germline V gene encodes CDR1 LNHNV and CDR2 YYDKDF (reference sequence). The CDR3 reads CATSRDTEGGPETQYF. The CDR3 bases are TGTGCCACCAGCAGAGATACGGAGGGAGGGCCGGAGACCCAGTACTTC.

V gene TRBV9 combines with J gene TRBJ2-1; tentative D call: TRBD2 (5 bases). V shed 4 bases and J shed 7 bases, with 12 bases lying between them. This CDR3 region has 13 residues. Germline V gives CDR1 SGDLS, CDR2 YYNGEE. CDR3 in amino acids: CASSPTGKNEQFF. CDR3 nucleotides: TGTGCCAGCAGCCCAACCGGGAAAAATGAGCAGTTCTTC.

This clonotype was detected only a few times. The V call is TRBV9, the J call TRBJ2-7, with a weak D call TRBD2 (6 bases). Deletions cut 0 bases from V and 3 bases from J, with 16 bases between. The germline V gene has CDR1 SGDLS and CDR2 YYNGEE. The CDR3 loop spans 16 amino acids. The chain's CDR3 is CASSVEPTGLYYEQYF. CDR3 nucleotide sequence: TGTGCCAGCAGCGTAGAGCCCACCGGACTATACTACGAGCAGTACTTC.

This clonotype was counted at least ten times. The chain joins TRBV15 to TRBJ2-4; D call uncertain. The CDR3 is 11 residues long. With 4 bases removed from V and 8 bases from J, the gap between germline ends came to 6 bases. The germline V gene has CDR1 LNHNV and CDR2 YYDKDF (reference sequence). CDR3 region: CATSIGDIQYF. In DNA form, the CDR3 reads TGTGCCACCAGCATTGGGGACATTCAGTACTTC. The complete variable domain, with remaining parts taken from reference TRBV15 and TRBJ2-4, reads DAMVIQNPRYQVTQFGKPVTLSCSQTLNHNVMYWYQQKSSQAPKLLFHYYDKDFNNEADTPDNFQSRRPNTSFCFLDIRSPGLGDTAMYLCATSIGDIQYFGAGTRLSVL.

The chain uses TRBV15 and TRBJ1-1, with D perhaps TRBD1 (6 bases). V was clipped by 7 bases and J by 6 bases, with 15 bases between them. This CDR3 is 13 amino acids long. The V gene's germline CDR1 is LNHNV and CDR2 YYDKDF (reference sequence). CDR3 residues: CATNSLPGAEAFF. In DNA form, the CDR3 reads TGTGCCACCAACAGTCTACCAGGGGCTGAAGCTTTCTTT.

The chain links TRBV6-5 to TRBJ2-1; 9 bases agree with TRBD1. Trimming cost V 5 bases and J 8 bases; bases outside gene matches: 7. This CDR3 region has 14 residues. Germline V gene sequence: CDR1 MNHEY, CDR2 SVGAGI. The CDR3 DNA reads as TGTGCCAGCAGTCACGGGACAGGGACCCATGAGCAGTTCTTC. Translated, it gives CASSHGTGTHEQFF.

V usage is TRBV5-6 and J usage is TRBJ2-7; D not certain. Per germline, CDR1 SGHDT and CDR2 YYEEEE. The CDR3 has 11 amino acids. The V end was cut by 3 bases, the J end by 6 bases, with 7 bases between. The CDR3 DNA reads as TGTGCCAGCAGCTCCCTCGGCGAGCAGTACTTC. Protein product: CASSSLGEQYF.

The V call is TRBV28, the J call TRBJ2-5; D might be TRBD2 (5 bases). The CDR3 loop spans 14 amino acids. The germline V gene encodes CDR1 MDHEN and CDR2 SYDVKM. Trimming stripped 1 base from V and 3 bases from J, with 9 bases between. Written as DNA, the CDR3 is TGTGCCAGCAGTTTATTTTCCGGGGAAGAGACCCAGTACTTC. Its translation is CASSLFSGEETQYF.

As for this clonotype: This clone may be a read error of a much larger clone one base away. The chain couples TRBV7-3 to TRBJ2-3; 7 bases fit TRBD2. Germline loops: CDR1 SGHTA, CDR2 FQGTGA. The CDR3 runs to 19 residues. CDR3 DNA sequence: TGTGCCAGAAGCTCCTCAAGCCTATGGAGCGGGATAGGCTCCGATACGCAGTATTTT. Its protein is CARSSSSLWSGIGSDTQYF.